This T cell receptor beta chain was identified during a study of human T cells and chemical hapten exposure. The time point was: pre-sensitization, week 0. Treatment of the sample: therapeutic diphenylcyclopropenone sensitization with weekly scalp DPC. With regard to this clonotype: As yet, its antigen is unknown.

TCRdb re-called the RACE reads with MiXCR, one entry per CDR3 protein. This table has 180,000 or so distinct CDR3 sequences, roughly 30% appearing once. Looked up from germline, CDR1 is LNHNV and CDR2 is YYDKDF (reference sequence). Trimming took 1 base from V and 6 from J, leaving 15 bases between them. CDR3 length: 16 residues. Notes on the study in general: Donors were affected by alopecia, so their immune reaction might vary from that of healthy individuals.

The sequence came from a woman under 40 with alopecia areata. Some clones in this sample may be carry-over from other donors' samples. The sequences come from whole blood, collected in connection with sensitization to the hapten diphenylcyclopropenone (DPC). V is TRBV15 and J is TRBJ2-2; TRBD1 might be the D (5 bases). The CDR3 protein is CATSRGAPQGAGELFF. The DNA of the CDR3 is TGTGCCACCAGCAGAGGGGCCCCTCAGGGCGCCGGGGAGCTGTTTTTT. Full variable domain (outside the CDR3, taken from reference TRBV15 and TRBJ2-2): DAMVIQNPRYQVTQFGKPVTLSCSQTLNHNVMYWYQQKSSQAPKLLFHYYDKDFNNEADTPDNFQSRRPNTSFCFLDIRSPGLGDTAMYLCATSRGAPQGAGELFFGEGSRLTVL.